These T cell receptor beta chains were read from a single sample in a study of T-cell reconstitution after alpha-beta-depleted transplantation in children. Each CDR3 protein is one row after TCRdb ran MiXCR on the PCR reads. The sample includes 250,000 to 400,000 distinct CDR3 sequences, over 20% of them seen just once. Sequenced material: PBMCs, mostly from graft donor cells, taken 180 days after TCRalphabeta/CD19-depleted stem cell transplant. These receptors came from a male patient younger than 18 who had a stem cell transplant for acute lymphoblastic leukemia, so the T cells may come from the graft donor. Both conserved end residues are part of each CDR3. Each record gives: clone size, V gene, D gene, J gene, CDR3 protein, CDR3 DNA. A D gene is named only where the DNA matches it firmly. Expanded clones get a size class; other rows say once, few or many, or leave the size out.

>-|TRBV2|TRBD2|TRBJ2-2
CASRGTSGLTGELFF
TGTGCCAGCAGGGGGACTAGCGGACTCACCGGGGAGCTGTTTTTT
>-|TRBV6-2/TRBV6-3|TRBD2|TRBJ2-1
CASRILAGAHNEQFF
TGTGCCAGCAGGATACTAGCGGGAGCCCACAATGAGCAGTTCTTC
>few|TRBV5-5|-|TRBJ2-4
CASSPRGTAAQNIQYF
TGTGCCAGCAGCCCCAGAGGGACGGCCGCGCAAAACATTCAGTACTTC
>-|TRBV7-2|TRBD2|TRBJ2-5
CASSLASGRVQETQYF
TGTGCCAGCAGCTTAGCCAGCGGGAGAGTCCAAGAGACCCAGTACTTC
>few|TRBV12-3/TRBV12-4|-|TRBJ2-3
CASSLIGGPNTDTQYF
TGTGCCAGCAGTTTAATTGGGGGGCCAAACACAGATACGCAGTATTTT
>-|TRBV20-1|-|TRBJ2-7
CSARDGSPGPNYYEQYF
TGCAGTGCTAGAGATGGGAGTCCCGGACCAAATTATTACGAGCAGTACTTC
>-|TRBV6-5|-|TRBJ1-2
CASSFGREGGGYTF
TGTGCCAGCAGTTTTGGCAGGGAGGGAGGTGGCTACACCTTC
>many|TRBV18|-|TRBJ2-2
CASSPEGPGELFF
TGTGCCAGCTCACCAGAGGGTCCCGGGGAGCTGTTTTTT
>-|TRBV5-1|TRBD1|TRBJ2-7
CASSHRTGSYEKYF
TGCGCCAGCAGCCATCGGACAGGGAGTTACGAGAAGTACTTC
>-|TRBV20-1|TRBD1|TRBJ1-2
CSARGGQVNYGYTF
TGCAGTGCTAGAGGGGGACAGGTCAACTATGGCTACACCTTC
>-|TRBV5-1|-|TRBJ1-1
CASSERRFAANTEAFF
TGCGCCAGCAGCGAACGGCGGTTCGCGGCGAACACTGAAGCTTTCTTT
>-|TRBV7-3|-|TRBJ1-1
CASSYRIYTEAFF
TGTGCCAGCAGCTACCGGATCTACACTGAAGCTTTCTTT
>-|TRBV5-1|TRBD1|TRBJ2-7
CASRRGQAAYEQYF
TGCGCCAGCCGGCGGGGACAGGCTGCCTACGAGCAGTACTTC
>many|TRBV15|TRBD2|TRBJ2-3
CATSRATSGRVGGTDTQYF
TGTGCCACCAGCAGAGCGACTAGCGGGAGGGTAGGGGGCACAGATACGCAGTATTTT
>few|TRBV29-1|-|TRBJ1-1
CSGRQALNTEAFF
TGCAGCGGTAGACAGGCCTTGAACACTGAAGCTTTCTTT
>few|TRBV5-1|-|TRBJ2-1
CASSFDNEQFF
TGCGCCAGCAGCTTTGATAATGAGCAGTTCTTC
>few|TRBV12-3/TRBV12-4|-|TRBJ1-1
CASTSPGLNTEAFF
TGTGCCAGCACCAGTCCGGGGCTGAACACTGAAGCTTTCTTT
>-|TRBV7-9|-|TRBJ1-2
CASSLSHGTSDGYTF
TGTGCCAGCAGCTTATCCCACGGGACATCGGATGGCTACACCTTC
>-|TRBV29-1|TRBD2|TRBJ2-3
CSVGGRVTDTQYF
TGCAGCGTTGGTGGGAGGGTTACAGATACGCAGTATTTT
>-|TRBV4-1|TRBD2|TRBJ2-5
CASSFPGTSGRALGETQYF
TGCGCCAGCAGCTTTCCCGGGACTAGCGGGAGGGCCCTCGGAGAGACCCAGTACTTC
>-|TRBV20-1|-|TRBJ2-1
CSARWGHEQFF
TGCAGTGCTAGGTGGGGTCATGAGCAGTTCTTC
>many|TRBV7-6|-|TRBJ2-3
CASSLASGMETPHTQYF
TGTGCCAGCAGCTTAGCGTCAGGGATGGAGACCCCCCATACGCAGTATTTT
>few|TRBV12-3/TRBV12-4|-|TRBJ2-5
CASSLWISGTQYF
TGTGCCAGCAGTTTGTGGATATCGGGGACCCAGTACTTC
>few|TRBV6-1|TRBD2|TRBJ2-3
CASSGVLGGFTDTQYF
TGTGCCAGCAGTGGGGTTTTGGGGGGGTTCACAGATACGCAGTATTTT
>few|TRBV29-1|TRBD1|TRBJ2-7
CSATGAGTMIYEQYF
TGCAGCGCAACAGGGGCCGGGACAATGATCTACGAGCAGTACTTC
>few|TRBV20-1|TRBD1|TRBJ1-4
CSARRTGGFEKLFF
TGCAGTGCTAGACGGACAGGGGGATTTGAAAAACTGTTTTTT
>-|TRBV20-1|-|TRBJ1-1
CSAAPGPSTEAFF
TGCAGTGCTGCTCCGGGACCGTCCACTGAAGCTTTCTTT
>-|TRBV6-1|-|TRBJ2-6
CASSRTATSGANVLTF
TGTGCCAGCAGTAGGACAGCCACCTCTGGGGCCAACGTCCTGACTTTC
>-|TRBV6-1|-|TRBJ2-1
CASRGSGRSYNEQFF
TGTGCCAGCAGAGGTAGCGGCAGGTCCTACAATGAGCAGTTCTTC
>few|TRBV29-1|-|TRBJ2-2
CSVVKGNGRDANTGELFF
TGCAGCGTTGTAAAGGGAAACGGACGCGATGCGAACACCGGGGAGCTGTTTTTT
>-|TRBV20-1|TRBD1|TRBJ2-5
CSARDKDRVRETQYF
TGCAGTGCTAGAGATAAGGACAGGGTCAGAGAGACCCAGTACTTC
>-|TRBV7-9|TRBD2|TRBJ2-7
CASGLAGPYYVVQQYF
TGTGCCAGCGGACTAGCGGGTCCCTATTACGTAGTACAGCAGTACTTC
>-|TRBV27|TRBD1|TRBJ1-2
CASSLSGTGAGYTF
TGTGCCAGCAGTTTATCAGGGACAGGGGCGGGCTACACCTTC
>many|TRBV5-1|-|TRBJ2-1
CASSPGTYEQFF
TGCGCCAGCAGCCCGGGGACTTATGAGCAGTTCTTC
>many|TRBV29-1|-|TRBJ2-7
CSVLTGTFYEQYF
TGCAGCGTCCTGACAGGGACTTTTTACGAGCAGTACTTC
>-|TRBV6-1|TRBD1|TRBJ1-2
CASKGTGYTYGYTF
TGTGCCAGCAAAGGGACAGGGTACACCTATGGCTACACCTTC
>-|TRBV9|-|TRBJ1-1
CASSTPSVEAFF
TGTGCCAGCAGCACTCCTTCGGTCGAAGCTTTCTTT
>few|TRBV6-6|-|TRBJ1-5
CASSYSGSQPQHF
TGTGCCAGCAGTTACTCAGGGAGTCAGCCCCAGCATTTT
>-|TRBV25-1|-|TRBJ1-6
CASSVKVNYNSPLHF
TGTGCCAGCAGTGTGAAGGTGAACTATAATTCACCCCTCCACTTT
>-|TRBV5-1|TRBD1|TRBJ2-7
CASSFGQARAYEQYF
TGCGCCAGCAGCTTCGGACAGGCCAGGGCCTACGAGCAGTACTTC
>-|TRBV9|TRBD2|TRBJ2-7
CASSERLAGPDEQYF
TGTGCCAGCAGCGAGAGATTAGCGGGGCCGGATGAGCAGTACTTC
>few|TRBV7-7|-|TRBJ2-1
CASSQTSGTINEQFF
TGTGCCAGCAGCCAAACCTCCGGGACGATCAATGAGCAGTTCTTC
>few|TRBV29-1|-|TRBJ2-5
CSVEVTFQSPQYF
TGCAGCGTTGAAGTGACTTTCCAGTCACCCCAGTACTTC
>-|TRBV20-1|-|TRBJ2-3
CSARDPGGSSSTDTQYF
TGCAGTGCTAGAGACCCCGGGGGCAGTTCTAGCACAGATACGCAGTATTTT
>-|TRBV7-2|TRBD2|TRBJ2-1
CAGQQGSGTYNEQFF
TGTGCCGGGCAACAGGGTAGCGGGACCTACAATGAGCAGTTCTTC
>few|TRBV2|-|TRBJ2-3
CASSVLTGADTQYF
TGTGCCAGCAGTGTCCTCACGGGGGCAGATACGCAGTATTTT
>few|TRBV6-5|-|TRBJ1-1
CASSKGGTEAFF
TGTGCCAGCTCGAAGGGGGGCACTGAAGCTTTCTTT
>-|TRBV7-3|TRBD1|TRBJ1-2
CASSAAGTGYGYTF
TGTGCCAGCAGCGCCGCCGGGACAGGGTATGGCTACACCTTC
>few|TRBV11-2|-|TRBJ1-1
CASSLQWPGLMNTEAFF
TGTGCCAGCAGCTTACAGTGGCCAGGATTAATGAACACTGAAGCTTTCTTT
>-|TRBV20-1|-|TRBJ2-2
CSARVPLTPWERTGELFF
TGCAGTGCTAGAGTCCCCCTAACCCCTTGGGAGAGGACCGGGGAGCTGTTTTTT
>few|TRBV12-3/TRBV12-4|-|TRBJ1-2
CASKDYGYTF
TGTGCCAGCAAGGACTATGGCTACACCTTC
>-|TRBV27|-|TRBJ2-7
CASSSFPTGYSEQYF
TGTGCCAGCAGTTCTTTCCCGACAGGCTATTCCGAGCAGTACTTC